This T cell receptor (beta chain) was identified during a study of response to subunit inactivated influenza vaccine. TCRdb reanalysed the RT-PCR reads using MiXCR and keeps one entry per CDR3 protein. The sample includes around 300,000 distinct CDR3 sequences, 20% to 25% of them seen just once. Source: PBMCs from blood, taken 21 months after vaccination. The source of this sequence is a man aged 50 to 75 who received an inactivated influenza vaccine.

Here the CDR3 reads CATSALVAGGYTGELFF. The CDR3 nucleotides read TGTGCCACCAGCGCCCTTGTGGCGGGGGGGTACACCGGGGAGCTGTTTTTT. The V call is TRBV24-1, the J call TRBJ2-2; 9 bases are a match to TRBD2. The V segment lost 7 bases and the J segment 3 bases; nucleotides outside the gene matches: 11. The CDR3 length is 17 residues. Germline-derived CDR1 and CDR2 are KGHDR and SFDVKD.